Listed here are 12 T cell receptor beta chains from one sample, sequenced in a study of T cell repertoires in aging, cancer and after chemotherapy (dated by TCRdb to between 2017 and 2020). TCRdb shows the sequencer as Illumina MiSeq. Using a mixed TRB-A/B primer pool, multiplex touch-down PCR amplified rearranged TRB sequences covering the V, D and J segments. The public reads were quality trimmed at Q25 with fastp and then assembled into clones with MiXCR by TCRdb, keeping productive beta chains. One record per CDR3 amino acid sequence lists the most common genes and DNA. The sample yields over 10,000 distinct CDR3 sequences; roughly 20% were counted once. Approximately 5.7% of the sample is held by the ten biggest clonotypes. Genomic DNA extracted from peripheral blood, rather than sorted cells or RNA, was used as the source for amplification of TCR beta rearrangements. What was sequenced was blood. These receptors were collected from a human donor in good health.

This chain connects TRBV30 to TRBJ1-5, with D uncertain. The CDR3 consists of 13 residues. CDR1 is GTSNPN and CDR2 is SVGIG in the germline V gene (reference sequence). V lost 0 bases and J lost 4, with 7 bases in between. Here the CDR3 reads CAWSVRENQPQHF. CDR3 in DNA: TGTGCCTGGAGTGTACGGGAAAATCAGCCCCAGCATTTT.

As regards this clonotype: This may be a read error, as it is one base from a much larger clone. The chain employs TRBV20-1 and TRBJ1-2, with 7 bases lining up with TRBD1. V shed 3 bases, J shed 0 bases, and the junction held 4 bases outside the gene matches. Germline loops: CDR1 DFQATT, CDR2 SNEGSKA (reference sequence). This CDR3 spans 14 amino acids. In nucleotides, the CDR3 is TGCAGTGCTAGTCCCGGGACAGCTAACTATGGCTACACCTTC. This translates into CSASPGTANYGYTF.

This clonotype was detected ten times or more. This chain links TRBV6-5 with TRBJ1-5, with TRBD1 matching over 8 bases. The CDR3 is made up of 14 amino acids. The V segment lost 5 bases and the J segment 3 bases; nucleotides outside the gene matches: 3. Germline CDR1 is MNHEY and CDR2 is SVGAGI. CDR3 loop: CASSTDRVNQPQHF. The CDR3 nucleotides read TGTGCCAGCAGTACGGACAGGGTCAATCAGCCCCAGCATTTT.

This chain links TRBV7-2 with TRBJ2-5, with 10 nucleotides matching TRBD2. Germline CDR1 SGHTA, CDR2 FQGNSA. The CDR3 is made up of 16 amino acids. The junction had 10 bases not matched to a gene; V was cut back by 6 bases and J by 3 bases. CDR3 amino acids: CASSTGLAGEEETQYF. CDR3 in DNA: TGTGCCAGCAGTACCGGGCTAGCGGGGGAGGAAGAGACCCAGTACTTC.

This clonotype was recorded a few times. An end of the junction differs from the germline gene, which may be a read error. The V gene is TRBV6-1, the J gene TRBJ1-5; D is uncertain. Looked up from germline, CDR1 is MNHNS and CDR2 is SASEGT. CDR3 length: 16 amino acids. CDR3 DNA sequence: TGTGCCAGCAGCGAAGCCTTCAGGAATAGCAATCAGCCCCAGCATTTT. Translating it yields CASSEAFRNSNQPQHF.

This clonotype is medium-sized. DNA of the CDR3: TGTGCCAGCAGCCAAAAAGGACAGGAAGATGGCTACACCTTC. Translating gives CASSQKGQEDGYTF. The rearrangement links TRBV6-5 to TRBJ1-2; 7 nucleotides align to TRBD1. Germline lookup yields CDR1 MNHEY and CDR2 SVGAGI. The ends lost 6 bases at V and 6 bases at J; junction bases unmatched: 10. The CDR3 totals 14 residues.

The chain carries TRBV5-1 and TRBJ2-3; 7 nucleotides align to TRBD1. Germline lookup yields CDR1 SGHRS and CDR2 YFSETQ. The CDR3 consists of 15 residues. The ends lost 0 bases at V and 8 bases at J; junction bases unmatched: 9. Here the CDR3 reads CASSLEVTTGTTQYF. For the CDR3, the DNA is TGCGCCAGCAGCTTGGAAGTTACGACAGGGACTACGCAGTATTTT.

The chain recombines TRBV10-3 with TRBJ2-2; D remains ambiguous. Germline V gives CDR1 ENHRY, CDR2 SYGVKD. The CDR3 contains 12 residues. The V gene lost 6 bases and the J gene lost 6 bases, with 8 bases spanning the gap. This CDR3 is CAIRTPPGELFF. Written as DNA, the CDR3 is TGTGCCATCAGAACCCCGCCCGGGGAGCTGTTTTTT.

This sequence joins TRBV19 and TRBJ2-3, with a possible D match to TRBD2 (7 bases). V gave up 4 bases and J gave up 3 bases, with 17 bases separating them. This CDR3 is built from 16 residues. Germline values: CDR1 LNHDA, CDR2 SQIVND (reference sequence). The CDR3 loop is CASSRGRGGSTDTQYF. Here the CDR3 DNA reads TGTGCCAGTAGTAGGGGAAGGGGGGGAAGTACAGATACGCAGTATTTT.

By proportion, this clonotype is medium-sized. J is TRBJ2-7 and V is TRBV15; D is perhaps TRBD1 (5 bases). Trimming pared 0 bases from V and 2 bases from J, leaving 17 bases between. The CDR3 has 17 amino acids. Germline CDR1 and CDR2: LNHNV and YYDKDF (reference sequence). The CDR3 nucleotides read TGTGCCACCAGCAGAGACCCAGGGTCTAGTGCCCCCTACGAGCAGTACTTC. Its protein product is CATSRDPGSSAPYEQYF.

With regard to this clonotype: A read error may explain this, as a much larger clone is one base away. The genes are TRBV19 and TRBJ1-2; no definite D call. Germline V gives CDR1 LNHDA, CDR2 SQIVND (reference sequence). The CDR3 runs 13 residues. The CDR3 spells CASSFLRTYGYIF. DNA for the CDR3: TGTGCCAGTAGTTTCCTTCGGACTTATGGCTACATCTTC.

This clonotype was counted at least ten times. The gene calls are TRBV5-4 and TRBJ2-7; D possibly corresponds to TRBD2 (6 bases). This CDR3 is built from 15 residues. Trimming left V 4 bases short and J 3 bases short, with 17 bases between. Germline CDR1 is SGHNT and CDR2 is YYREEE (reference sequence). CDR3 nucleotides: TGTGCCAGCAGCGGGCGGGCGGGGATCGGCTACGAGCAGTACTTC. It encodes CASSGRAGIGYEQYF.